This T cell receptor (beta chain) was sequenced for a study of beta chain features in type 1 diabetes. This clone was detected only a few times. The target antigen is unknown. Study outcomes and limitations: All four CD4+ subsets of Type 1 diabetes patients contained TCRB CDR3s that were moderately but significantly shorter.

Trimming removed 1 base from V and 0 bases from J, with 14 bases in between. In germline, CDR1 is GTSNPN, CDR2 SVGIG (reference sequence). The CDR3 sequence is 16 residues long. Expressed TCRB transcripts were sequenced after all isolated RNA was converted to cDNA. Clones were read by immunoSEQ multiplex PCR, and TCRdb kept only the in-frame ones, dropping some. Here the sample spans about 660,000 clones, 11% to 15% being singletons. This TCR derives from a man aged 18 to 29 with type 1 diabetes. Sequencing input: naive CD4+ T cells from blood. The gene calls are TRBV30 and TRBJ2-3; D gene uncertain. The CDR3: CAWSGGPGLSTDTQYF. The DNA of the CDR3 is TGTGCCTGGAGTGGTGGACCAGGCCTCAGCACAGATACGCAGTATTTT.